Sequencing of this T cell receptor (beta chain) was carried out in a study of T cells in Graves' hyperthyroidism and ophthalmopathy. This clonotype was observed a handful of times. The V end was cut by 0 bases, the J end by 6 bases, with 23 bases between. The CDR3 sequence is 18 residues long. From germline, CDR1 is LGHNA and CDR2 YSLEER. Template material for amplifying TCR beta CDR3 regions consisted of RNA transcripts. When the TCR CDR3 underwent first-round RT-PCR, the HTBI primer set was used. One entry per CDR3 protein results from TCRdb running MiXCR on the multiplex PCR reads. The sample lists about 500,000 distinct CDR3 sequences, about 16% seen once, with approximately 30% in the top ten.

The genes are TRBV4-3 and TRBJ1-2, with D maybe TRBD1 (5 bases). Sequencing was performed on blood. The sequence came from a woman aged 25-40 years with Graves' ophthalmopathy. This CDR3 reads CASSQDRAGPPPFNGYTF. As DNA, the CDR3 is TGCGCCAGCAGCCAAGATAGGGCAGGGCCCCCGCCCTTTAATGGCTACACCTTC.